Listed here are 25 T cell receptor beta chains from one sample, sequenced in a study of blood T cell repertoires in COVID-19. Clones were sequenced by immunoSEQ multiplex PCR, and TCRdb holds only the in-frame ones, with some missing. Altogether 400,000 to 500,000 clones are present, around nine tenths being singletons, with the ten largest covering approximately 1.5%. The sample comprised PBMCs or T cells enriched from blood (not recorded which). The source of these receptors is a woman aged 18-29 years who had been exposed to COVID-19.

The V and J genes are TRBV28 and TRBJ2-7; 7 bases are shared with TRBD2. The CDR3 loop spans 16 amino acids. V lost 0 bases, J lost 0 bases, and 5 bases stayed unmatched. CDR1 and CDR2 from the germline V gene are MDHEN and SYDVKM. The CDR3 reads CASSLWSGGFSYEQYF. CDR3 nucleotides: TGTGCCAGCAGTTTATGGTCGGGGGGATTCTCCTACGAGCAGTACTTC.

This chain links TRBV4-2 with TRBJ2-1, with D hard to call. Germline loops: CDR1 LGHNA, CDR2 YNFKEQ. There are 13 residues in the CDR3. Trimming removed 0 bases at V and 9 bases at J, with 9 bases between. The CDR3 coding sequence is TGTGCCAGCAGCCAAGATACCTATGTTGAGCAGTTCTTC. It specifies CASSQDTYVEQFF.

A single count supports this clone. The rearrangement links TRBV28 to TRBJ1-4; D is unresolved. Germline V gives CDR1 MDHEN, CDR2 SYDVKM. With 5 bases removed from V and 7 bases from J, the gap between germline ends came to 20 bases. CDR3 length: 16 residues. CDR3 bases: TGTGCCAGCAGTAAGCCTTCAATGGAGTCGGGTGAAAAACTGTTTTTT. This encodes CASSKPSMESGEKLFF.

V and J are TRBV5-1 and TRBJ2-3, with TRBD2 matching over 7 bases. V was clipped by 4 bases and J by 1 base; unmatched bases: 3. The CDR3 totals 14 residues. Germline CDR1 SGHRS, CDR2 YFSETQ. CDR3 coding DNA: TGCGCCAGCAGCAGCGGGACGGGCACAGATACGCAGTATTTT. Encoded protein: CASSSGTGTDTQYF.

The V and J genes are TRBV28 and TRBJ1-5; TRBD1 matches at 7 bases. J was trimmed by 6 bases and V by 5 bases; bases with no gene match: 7. The CDR3 contains 14 residues. The germline V gene encodes CDR1 MDHEN and CDR2 SYDVKM. In DNA form, the CDR3 reads TGTGCCAGCAGTCCATCGACAGGGACTCAGCCCCAGCATTTT. It codes for CASSPSTGTQPQHF.

This clone was observed a handful of times. The chain is built from TRBV7-9 and TRBJ2-5; 7 nucleotides match TRBD2. The length of the CDR3 is 14 residues. CDR1 is SEHNR, CDR2 FQNEAQ, per germline (reference sequence). The junction had 7 bases not matched to a gene; V was cut back by 7 bases and J by 2 bases. DNA for the CDR3: TGTGCCAGCAAGCGGGATACTGCTCAAGAGACCCAGTACTTC. It specifies CASKRDTAQETQYF.

This clone was picked up one time. The chain employs TRBV6-5 and TRBJ2-7; 8 bases map to TRBD2. This CDR3 has 14 amino acids. The V gene end was trimmed by 7 bases and the J gene end by 3 bases; junction bases not matched to a gene: 8. Germline-derived CDR1 and CDR2 are MNHEY and SVGAGI. The CDR3 coding sequence is TGTGCCAGCAAAGCGGGAGCTGGGGACTACGAGCAGTACTTC. This translates into CASKAGAGDYEQYF.

A remark on this clone: Other nucleotide sequences from this sample produce the same CDR3. The chain couples TRBV19 to TRBJ1-1; 7 nucleotides align to TRBD1. The V gene end was trimmed by 6 bases and the J gene end by 1 base; junction bases not matched to a gene: 2. This CDR3 is built from 13 residues. Germline lookup yields CDR1 LNHDA and CDR2 SQIVND (reference sequence). CDR3 nucleotides: TGTGCCAGTAGCTGGACAGGGAACACTGAAGCTTTCTTT. Protein sequence: CASSWTGNTEAFF.

V gene TRBV19 combines with J gene TRBJ1-1; possibly TRBD1 for D (5 bases). The length of the CDR3 is 17 residues. Per the germline V gene, CDR1 is LNHDA and CDR2 is SQIVND (reference sequence). V shed 7 bases and J shed 0 bases, with 21 bases lying between them. The CDR3 DNA reads as TGTGCCAGTACCCCCGGAAGGAAGGGGAAGATGAACACTGAAGCTTTCTTT. Its protein is CASTPGRKGKMNTEAFF.

This chain uses TRBV19 with TRBJ2-1, with 11 bases fitting TRBD1. This CDR3 has 16 amino acids. Unmatched junction bases numbered 3, after V lost 5 bases and J lost 0 bases. Per the germline V gene, CDR1 is LNHDA and CDR2 is SQIVND (reference sequence). As DNA, the CDR3 is TGTGCCAGTAGTGAGGGGACAGGGGGCTCCTACAATGAGCAGTTCTTC. Protein: CASSEGTGGSYNEQFF.

V and J are TRBV9 and TRBJ1-2; TRBD1 might be the D (5 bases). V was trimmed by 0 bases and J by 11 bases, leaving 8 bases between them. The CDR3 sequence is 11 residues long. Germline CDR1 is SGDLS and CDR2 is YYNGEE. CDR3 residues: CASSVEGKYTF. CDR3 DNA sequence: TGTGCCAGCAGCGTAGAGGGGAAATACACCTTC.

This chain joins TRBV5-1 and TRBJ2-2, with D tentatively TRBD2 (6 bases). V gave up 2 bases and J gave up 6 bases, with 14 bases separating them. This CDR3 spans 15 amino acids. Germline values: CDR1 SGHRS, CDR2 YFSETQ. CDR3 DNA sequence: TGCGCCAGCAGCTTCGGCGGGATAATCCCCGGGGAGCTGTTTTTT. Its protein product is CASSFGGIIPGELFF. Filled out from reference TRBV5-1 and TRBJ2-2, the complete variable domain reads KAGVTQTPRYLIKTRGQQVTLSCSPISGHRSVSWYQQTPGQGLQFLFEYFSETQRNKGNFPGRFSGRQFSNSRSEMNVSTLELGDSALYLCASSFGGIIPGELFFGEGSRLTVL.

V and J are TRBV6-5 and TRBJ1-1, with D perhaps TRBD1 (5 bases). Germline CDR1 is MNHEY and CDR2 is SVGAGI. V was cut by 0 bases and J by 4 bases, with 9 bases left in between. The CDR3 contains 14 residues. CDR3 protein: CASSYSGGSTEAFF. As DNA, the CDR3 is TGTGCCAGCAGTTACTCCGGGGGGAGCACTGAAGCTTTCTTT.

This clone was seen only once. V gene TRBV6-5 combines with J gene TRBJ2-5, with D tentatively TRBD2 (5 bases). The germline CDR1 and CDR2 sequences are MNHEY and SVGAGI. Trimming removed 7 bases at V and 4 bases at J, with 19 bases between. The CDR3 totals 15 residues. The CDR3 spells CASTSTGSWTETQYF. DNA of the CDR3: TGTGCCAGCACCTCCACGGGATCCTGGACAGAGACCCAGTACTTC.

This chain links TRBV29-1 with TRBJ1-3; no clear D. The CDR3 is made up of 13 amino acids. Per the germline V gene, CDR1 is SQVTM and CDR2 is ANQGSEA. The V gene lost 5 bases and the J gene lost 4 bases, with 12 bases spanning the gap. The CDR3 spells CSVIEGNGNTIYF. In DNA form, the CDR3 reads TGCAGCGTTATAGAGGGCAACGGAAACACCATATATTTT.

The rearrangement uses TRBV7-2 and TRBJ2-1; D possibly corresponds to TRBD2 (6 bases). Germline V gene sequence: CDR1 SGHTA, CDR2 FQGNSA. V was clipped by 5 bases and J by 4 bases, with 15 bases between them. The CDR3 contains 15 residues. CDR3 sequence (DNA): TGTGCCAGCAGCGACACCGCTCTAGCGTACAATGAGCAGTTCTTC. Protein product: CASSDTALAYNEQFF.

This chain uses TRBV7-8 with TRBJ2-1; tentative D call: TRBD2 (7 bases). Germline values: CDR1 SGHVS, CDR2 FQNEAQ. V dropped 2 bases and J dropped 3 bases, with 14 bases sitting between them. This CDR3 comprises 16 residues. The CDR3 reads CASSLRAGASYNEQFF. The CDR3 DNA reads TGTGCCAGCAGCTTAAGGGCGGGGGCCAGCTACAATGAGCAGTTCTTC.

The gene calls are TRBV4-2 and TRBJ2-7; 10 bases agree with TRBD2. Germline trimming cut 3 bases from V and 0 bases from J; bases unmatched to any gene: 11. CDR1 LGHNA and CDR2 YNFKEQ come from the germline V gene. The CDR3 runs to 18 residues. The CDR3, as DNA: TGTGCCAGCAGCCAGCGGCTAGCGGGAGCTTCGAGCTCCTACGAGCAGTACTTC. Translation: CASSQRLAGASSSYEQYF.

The chain combines TRBV3-1 (or the pseudogene TRBV3-2) with TRBJ2-3, with 9 bases lining up with TRBD2. The germline gives CDR1 LGHDT, CDR2 YNNKEL (reference sequence). The trim removed 4 bases at V and 5 bases at J, leaving 10 bases unmatched. The length of the CDR3 is 16 residues. In DNA, the CDR3 is TGTGCCAGCAGCCTTCGCGGGAGGGCCTTGGGAGATACGCAGTATTTT. Its protein is CASSLRGRALGDTQYF.

The chain links TRBV6-5 to TRBJ1-1, with TRBD1 identical over 8 bases. The J segment lost 7 bases and the V segment lost 7 bases, leaving 8 bases of the junction unmatched. The CDR3 has 13 amino acids. Germline V CDR1 and CDR2: MNHEY, SVGAGI. CDR3 sequence (DNA): TGTGCCAGCACCTTACCCGACAGGGGTGAAGCTTTCTTT. It is translated as CASTLPDRGEAFF.

The chain carries TRBV5-5 and TRBJ1-5, with D tentatively TRBD1 (5 bases). This CDR3 contains 12 residues. V was shortened by 4 bases and J by 7 bases, with 9 bases between the two germline ends. Germline-derived CDR1 and CDR2 are SGHKS and YYEKEE (reference sequence). The CDR3 region is CASSVRGQPQHF. The DNA for the CDR3 is TGTGCCAGCAGCGTCCGGGGGCAGCCCCAGCATTTT.

This chain uses TRBV27 with TRBJ2-1, with a weak D call TRBD2 (6 bases). Per germline, CDR1 MNHEY and CDR2 SMNVEV (reference sequence). The CDR3 loop spans 15 amino acids. With 5 bases removed from V and 12 bases from J, the gap between germline ends came to 23 bases. The CDR3 DNA reads TGTGCCAGCAGTCGCCAGAGCGGAGGGGTGAATCGGCAGTTCTTC. It specifies CASSRQSGGVNRQFF.

J is TRBJ1-2 and V is TRBV30; TRBD1 might be the D (6 bases). The germline V and J ends were trimmed by 0 bases and 0 bases, with 8 bases remaining between them. This CDR3 is built from 14 residues. CDR1 GTSNPN and CDR2 SVGIG come from the germline V gene (reference sequence). The CDR3 region has the DNA TGTGCCTGGAGTGTGGGGACAACTAACTATGGCTACACCTTC. Translation gives CAWSVGTTNYGYTF.

The V and J genes are TRBV5-1 and TRBJ2-1; TRBD2 aligns across 10 bases. This CDR3 contains 14 residues. Looked up from germline, CDR1 is SGHRS and CDR2 is YFSETQ. The V gene end was trimmed by 3 bases and the J gene end by 5 bases; junction bases not matched to a gene: 2. CDR3 loop: CASSWGLANNEQFF. CDR3 sequence (DNA): TGCGCCAGCAGCTGGGGACTAGCGAACAATGAGCAGTTCTTC.

The chain uses TRBV5-1 and TRBJ2-2, with D perhaps matching TRBD2 (5 bases). V was shortened by 0 bases and J by 6 bases, with 12 bases between the two germline ends. Germline-derived CDR1 and CDR2 are SGHRS and YFSETQ. This CDR3 contains 15 residues. The CDR3 coding sequence is TGCGCCAGCAGCTTGGAAGTAGCGTCGGCCGGGGAGCTGTTTTTT. Translating gives CASSLEVASAGELFF.